This T cell receptor (beta chain) was observed in a study of cytomegalovirus exposure and HLA in healthy donors. Background on the study: Most donors, about 77% of approximately 400 genotyped, fell in the Caucasian-associated ancestry cluster. Findings and limits, study-wide: Some TCR beta chains (164 of them) were listed as cytomegalovirus-associated. HLA alleles showed associations with 16,951 TCR beta sequences in a later analysis, at a 0.05 false discovery rate. As a later analysis showed, several of the most significant clusters appeared to be linked to common viral pathogens.

Trimming took 3 bases from V and 4 from J; bases not matched to a gene: 4. Germline CDR1 is MGHRA and CDR2 is YSYEKL. The CDR3 consists of 14 residues. This clone was picked up a small number of times. Its antigen remains unknown. The PCR employed 60 Vbeta primers together with 13 Jbeta primers. Assay used: immunoSEQ multiplex PCR; TCRdb lists only in-frame clones, some missing. The data show approximately 130,000 clones, 55% to 75% seen once. The V call is TRBV4-1, the J call TRBJ2-5; 8 nucleotides agree with TRBD2. Material: PBMCs. The clonotype comes from a man aged 45-60 years in good health and CMV-seropositive. The CDR3 region is CASSQGLVAETQYF. CDR3 sequence (DNA): TGCGCCAGCAGCCAGGGACTAGTGGCAGAGACCCAGTACTTC.